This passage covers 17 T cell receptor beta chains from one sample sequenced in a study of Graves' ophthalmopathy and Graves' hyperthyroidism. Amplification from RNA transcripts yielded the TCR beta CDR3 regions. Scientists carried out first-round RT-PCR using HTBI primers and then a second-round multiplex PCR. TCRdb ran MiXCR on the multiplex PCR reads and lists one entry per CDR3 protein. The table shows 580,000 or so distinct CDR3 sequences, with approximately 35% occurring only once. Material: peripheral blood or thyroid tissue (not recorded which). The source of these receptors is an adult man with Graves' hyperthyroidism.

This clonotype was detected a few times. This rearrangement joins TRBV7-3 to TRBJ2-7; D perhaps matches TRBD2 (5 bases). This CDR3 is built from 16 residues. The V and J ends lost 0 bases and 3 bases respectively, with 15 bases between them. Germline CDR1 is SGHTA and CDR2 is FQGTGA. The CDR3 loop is CASSLTGGAWGYEQYF. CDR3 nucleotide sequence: TGTGCCAGCAGCTTAACAGGAGGAGCCTGGGGCTACGAGCAGTACTTC. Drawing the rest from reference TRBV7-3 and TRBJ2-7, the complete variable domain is GAGVSQTPSNKVTEKGKYVELRCDPISGHTALYWYRQSLGQGPEFLIYFQGTGAADDSGLPNDRFFAVRPEGSVSTLKIQRTERGDSAVYLCASSLTGGAWGYEQYFGPGTRLTVT.

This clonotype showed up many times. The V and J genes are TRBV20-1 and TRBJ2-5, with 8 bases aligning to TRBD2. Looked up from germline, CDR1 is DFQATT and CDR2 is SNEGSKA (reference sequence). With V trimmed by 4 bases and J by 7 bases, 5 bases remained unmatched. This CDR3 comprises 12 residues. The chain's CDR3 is CSAMGLVGTQYF. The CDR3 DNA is TGCAGTGCTATGGGACTAGTTGGGACCCAGTACTTC.

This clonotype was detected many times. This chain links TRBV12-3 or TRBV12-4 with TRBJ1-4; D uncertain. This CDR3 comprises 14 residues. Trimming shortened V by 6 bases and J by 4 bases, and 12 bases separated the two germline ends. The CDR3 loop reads CASRSSAGNEKLFF. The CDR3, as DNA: TGTGCCAGCAGATCCAGTGCGGGTAATGAAAAACTGTTTTTT.

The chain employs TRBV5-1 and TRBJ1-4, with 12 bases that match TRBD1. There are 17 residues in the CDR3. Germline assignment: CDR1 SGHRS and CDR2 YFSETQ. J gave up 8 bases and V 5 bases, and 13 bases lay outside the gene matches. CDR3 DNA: TGCGCCAGCAGATTTGGATCGGGACAGGGGGCCGAGGAAAAACTGTTTTTT. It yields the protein CASRFGSGQGAEEKLFF.

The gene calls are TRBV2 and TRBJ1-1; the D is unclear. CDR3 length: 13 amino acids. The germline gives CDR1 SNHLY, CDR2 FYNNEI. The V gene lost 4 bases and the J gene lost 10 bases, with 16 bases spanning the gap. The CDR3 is CASSGIGLAGAFF. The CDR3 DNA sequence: TGTGCCAGCAGTGGTATAGGCCTAGCGGGAGCTTTCTTT.

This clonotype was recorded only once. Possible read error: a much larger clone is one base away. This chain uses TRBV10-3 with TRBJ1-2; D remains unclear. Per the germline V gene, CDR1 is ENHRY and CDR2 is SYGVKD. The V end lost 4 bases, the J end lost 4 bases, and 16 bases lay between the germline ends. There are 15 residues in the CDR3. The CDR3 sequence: CAISALHRISYGYTF. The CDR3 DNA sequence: TGTGCCATCAGTGCTTTGCACAGAATCAGCTATGGCTACACCTTC.

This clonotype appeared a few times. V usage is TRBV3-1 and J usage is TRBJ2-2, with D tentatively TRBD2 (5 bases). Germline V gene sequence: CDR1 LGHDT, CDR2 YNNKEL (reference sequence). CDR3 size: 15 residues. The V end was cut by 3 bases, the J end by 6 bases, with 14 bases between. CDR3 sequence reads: CASSHSLAGPGELFF. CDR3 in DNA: TGTGCCAGCAGCCATTCCCTAGCAGGCCCCGGGGAGCTGTTTTTT.

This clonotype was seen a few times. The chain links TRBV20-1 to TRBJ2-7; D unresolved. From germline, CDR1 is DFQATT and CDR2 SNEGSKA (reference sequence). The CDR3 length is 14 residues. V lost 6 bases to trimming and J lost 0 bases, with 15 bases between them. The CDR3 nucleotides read TGCAGTGCCGGGCAAGCTGGGTTCTCCTACGAGCAGTACTTC. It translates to CSAGQAGFSYEQYF.

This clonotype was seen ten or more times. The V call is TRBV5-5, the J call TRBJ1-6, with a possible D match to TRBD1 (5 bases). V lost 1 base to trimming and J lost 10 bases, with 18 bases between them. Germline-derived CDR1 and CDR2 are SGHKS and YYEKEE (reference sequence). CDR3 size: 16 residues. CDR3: CASSLRLGQFTSPLHF. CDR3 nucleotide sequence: TGTGCCAGCAGCTTGCGACTTGGACAATTCACATCACCCCTCCACTTT.

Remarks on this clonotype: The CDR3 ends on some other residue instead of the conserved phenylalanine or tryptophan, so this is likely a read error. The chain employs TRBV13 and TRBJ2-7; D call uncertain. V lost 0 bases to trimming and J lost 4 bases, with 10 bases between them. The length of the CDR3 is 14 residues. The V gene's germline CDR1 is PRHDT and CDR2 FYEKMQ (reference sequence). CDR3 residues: CASSLGGLPYEQYS. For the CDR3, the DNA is TGTGCCAGCAGCTTAGGCGGTCTTCCTTACGAGCAGTACTCC.

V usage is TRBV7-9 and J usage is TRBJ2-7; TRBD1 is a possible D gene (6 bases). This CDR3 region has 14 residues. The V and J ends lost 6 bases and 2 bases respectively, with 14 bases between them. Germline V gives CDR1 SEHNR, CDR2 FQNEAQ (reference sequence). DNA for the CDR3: TGTGCCAGCAGTAAGACAGGTCCTCCCTACGAGCAGTACTTC. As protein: CASSKTGPPYEQYF. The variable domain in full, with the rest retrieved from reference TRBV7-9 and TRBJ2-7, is DTGVSQNPRHKITKRGQNVTFRCDPISEHNRLYWYRQTLGQGPEFLTYFQNEAQLEKSRLLSDRFSAERPKGSFSTLEIQRTEQGDSAMYLCASSKTGPPYEQYFGPGTRLTVT.

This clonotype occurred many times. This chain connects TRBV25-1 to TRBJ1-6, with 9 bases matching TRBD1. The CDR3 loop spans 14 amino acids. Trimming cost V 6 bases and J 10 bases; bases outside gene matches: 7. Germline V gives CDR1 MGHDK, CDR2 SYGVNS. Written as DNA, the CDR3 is TGTGCCAGCAGAACAGGGGGCTTTTTGTCACCCCTCCACTTT. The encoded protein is CASRTGGFLSPLHF.

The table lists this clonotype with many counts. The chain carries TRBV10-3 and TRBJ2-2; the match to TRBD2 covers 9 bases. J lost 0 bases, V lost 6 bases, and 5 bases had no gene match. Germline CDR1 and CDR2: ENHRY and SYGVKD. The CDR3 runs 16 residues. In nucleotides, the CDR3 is TGTGCCATCAGGCTAGCGGGACCCGCGAACACCGGGGAGCTGTTTTTT. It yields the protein CAIRLAGPANTGELFF.

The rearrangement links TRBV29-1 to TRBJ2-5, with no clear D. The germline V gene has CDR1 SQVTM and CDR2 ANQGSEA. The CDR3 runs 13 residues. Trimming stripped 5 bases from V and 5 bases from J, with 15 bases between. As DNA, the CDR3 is TGCAGCGTTTTTCGATTTGTCGAGGAGACCCAGTACTTC. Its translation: CSVFRFVEETQYF.

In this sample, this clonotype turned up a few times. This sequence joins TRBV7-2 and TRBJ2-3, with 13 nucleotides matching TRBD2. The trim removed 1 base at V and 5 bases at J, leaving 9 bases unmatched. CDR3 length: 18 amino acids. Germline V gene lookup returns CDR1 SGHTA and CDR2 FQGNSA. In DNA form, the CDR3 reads TGTGCCAGCAGCTTAGTTCGGACTAGCGGGAGTAGGGGAGATACGCAGTATTTT. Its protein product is CASSLVRTSGSRGDTQYF.

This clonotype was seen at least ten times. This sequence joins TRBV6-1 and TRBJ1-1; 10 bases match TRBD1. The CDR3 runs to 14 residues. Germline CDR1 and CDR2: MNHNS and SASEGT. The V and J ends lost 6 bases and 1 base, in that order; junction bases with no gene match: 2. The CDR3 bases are TGTGCCAGCAGGGGACAGGGGTCGAACACTGAAGCTTTCTTT. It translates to CASRGQGSNTEAFF.

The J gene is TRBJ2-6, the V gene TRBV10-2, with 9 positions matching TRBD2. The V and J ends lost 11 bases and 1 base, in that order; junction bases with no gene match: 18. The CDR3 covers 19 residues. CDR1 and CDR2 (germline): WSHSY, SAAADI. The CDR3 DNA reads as TGCGCCGGCACCCTACTGGGGGGACTAGCTAGATCTGGGGCCAACGTCCTGACTTTC. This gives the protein CAGTLLGGLARSGANVLTF.